Presented here are 11 T cell receptor beta chains from one specimen sequenced in a study of shared clonotypes between healthy human individuals. Profiling relied on immunoSEQ multiplex PCR, and the TCRdb table lists in-frame clones only, not all of them. The sample has some 2,400,000 clones, roughly 95% seen once. Sequencing was carried out using naive CD4+ T cells sorted from blood. Subset: CD45RA+ positively selected. The receptors stem from a man between 18 and 35 years old in good health.

As concerns this clone: Distinct nucleotide sequences in the sample also encode this CDR3. This rearrangement joins TRBV2 to TRBJ2-7, with D unresolved. Germline CDR1 reads SNHLY; CDR2 reads FYNNEI. There are 12 residues in the CDR3. The germline V and J ends were trimmed by 3 bases and 1 base, with 4 bases remaining between them. CDR3 DNA sequence: TGTGCCAGCAGTGAGACTTCCTACGAGCAGTACTTC. Translated, it gives CASSETSYEQYF.

The gene calls are TRBV11-2 and TRBJ2-2; D uncertain. The CDR3 extends over 17 amino acids. Trimming removed 7 bases from V and 4 bases from J, with 22 bases in between. The germline gives CDR1 SGHAT, CDR2 FQNNGV. The CDR3 protein is CASTHFPGSLLTGELFF. CDR3 DNA sequence: TGTGCCAGCACCCATTTCCCGGGCAGCTTACTCACCGGGGAGCTGTTTTTT.

The chain links TRBV7-9 to TRBJ1-1, with TRBD1 identical over 10 bases. The CDR3 extends over 15 amino acids. Germline-derived CDR1 and CDR2 are SEHNR and FQNEAQ (reference sequence). Trimming at V came to 5 bases and at J to 4 bases, leaving 7 bases not matched to a gene. CDR3 nucleotides: TGTGCCAGCAGCCCGGGACAGGGGTTCGTCACTGAAGCTTTCTTT. As protein: CASSPGQGFVTEAFF.

The CDR3, as DNA: TGTGCCAGCAGCTTAGTGAACAATGAGCAGTTCTTC. This gives the protein CASSLVNNEQFF. The chain is built from TRBV11-3 and TRBJ2-1; D ambiguous. CDR1 and CDR2 from the germline V gene are SGHNT and YENEEA. The CDR3 length is 12 residues. V lost 1 base and J lost 5, with 3 bases in between.

This chain connects TRBV30 to TRBJ2-5, with unresolved D. The V gene's germline CDR1 is GTSNPN and CDR2 SVGIG (reference sequence). CDR3 length equals 11 residues. The germline V and J ends were trimmed by 2 bases and 5 bases, with 6 bases remaining between them. CDR3 nucleotide sequence: TGTGCCTGGAGTACGGCGGAGACCCAGTACTTC. This gives the protein CAWSTAETQYF.

J is TRBJ1-2 and V is TRBV4-3; TRBD1 matches 9 bases. Germline V CDR1 and CDR2: LGHNA, YSLEER. V lost 1 base, J lost 7 bases, and 10 bases stayed unmatched. The CDR3 is made up of 16 amino acids. In DNA, the CDR3 is TGCGCCAGCAGCCAAGCCCCGGGACAGGGTTCGGGTGGCTACACCTTC. Translating it yields CASSQAPGQGSGGYTF.

V is TRBV7-9 and J is TRBJ2-3; 8 bases align to TRBD1. This CDR3 is built from 16 residues. Germline V gene lookup returns CDR1 SEHNR and CDR2 FQNEAQ (reference sequence). J lost 2 bases, V lost 4 bases, and 8 bases had no gene match. CDR3 nucleotide sequence: TGTGCCAGCAGCTCGGCGACAGGGGCGGTCACAGATACGCAGTATTTT. The encoded protein is CASSSATGAVTDTQYF.

V gene TRBV5-1 combines with J gene TRBJ2-2; 7 nucleotides agree with TRBD1. The J segment lost 4 bases and the V segment lost 3 bases, leaving 6 bases of the junction unmatched. This CDR3 region has 15 residues. Looked up from germline, CDR1 is SGHRS and CDR2 is YFSETQ. CDR3 sequence: CASSYRDSSTGELFF. CDR3 DNA sequence: TGCGCCAGCAGCTACCGGGACAGCAGCACCGGGGAGCTGTTTTTT.

The chain recombines TRBV10-3 with TRBJ2-2; 7 bases match TRBD1. The germline gives CDR1 ENHRY, CDR2 SYGVKD. The CDR3 length is 14 residues. The junction had 6 bases not matched to a gene; V was cut back by 6 bases and J by 5 bases. The CDR3 nucleotides read TGTGCCATCAGCGGGACAGCTGATACCGGGGAGCTGTTTTTT. Amino acid sequence: CAISGTADTGELFF.

The chain links TRBV7-9 to TRBJ2-5; D possibly matches TRBD1 or TRBD2 (5 bases each). Trimming cost V 2 bases and J 4 bases, with 17 bases left between them. The CDR3 covers 16 residues. Germline-derived CDR1 and CDR2 are SEHNR and FQNEAQ (reference sequence). The CDR3 nucleotides read TGTGCCAGCAGCTTAAGGGACCAGGGCAGGTTAGAGACCCAGTACTTC. Residues: CASSLRDQGRLETQYF.

This clone was detected once. V is TRBV10-1 and J is TRBJ2-5; 11 nucleotides line up with TRBD2. Trimming cost V 3 bases and J 5 bases; bases outside gene matches: 8. Germline assignment: CDR1 WNHNN and CDR2 SYGVQD (reference sequence). CDR3 length: 16 residues. The CDR3 is CASSEGLAGGGETQYF. The CDR3, as DNA: TGCGCCAGCAGTGAAGGGCTAGCGGGAGGAGGTGAGACCCAGTACTTC.